What follows are 28 T cell receptor beta chains derived from one specimen sequenced in a study of regulatory T cells in long-lasting Graves disease. The sample's time point: persistent/refractory GD, antithyroid drugs over 5 years with positive TRAb. The TCR library was made from RNA that had been extracted from PBMCs in TRIzol. iRepertoire HTBI primers and Arm-PCR of CDR3 regions built TCR beta libraries. One entry per CDR3 protein, called by TCRdb with MiXCR from the multiplex PCR reads. The repertoire has approximately 690,000 distinct CDR3 sequences, approximately 31% of them found once; the top ten carry around 40%. The specimen was peripheral blood mononuclear cells (PBMCs), collected when the disease was refractory, from a patient treated with antithyroid drugs. The receptors shown here come from a female donor with Graves disease.

V is TRBV7-3 and J is TRBJ1-1; D gene ambiguous. The CDR3 runs 15 residues. Germline values: CDR1 SGHTA, CDR2 FQGTGA. Deletions cut 3 bases from V and 3 bases from J, with 14 bases between. The CDR3 coding sequence is TGTGCCAGCAGCTTGGGCGCGGGTGGGTACACTGAAGCTTTCTTT. Its protein product is CASSLGAGGYTEAFF.

V usage is TRBV6-1 and J usage is TRBJ1-6; D is uncertain. V was cut by 2 bases and J by 7 bases, with 6 bases left in between. The CDR3 is 13 amino acids. Looked up from germline, CDR1 is MNHNS and CDR2 is SASEGT. In DNA form, the CDR3 reads TGTGCCAGCAGTGAATTCCCGAATTCACCCCTCCACTTT. Translated: CASSEFPNSPLHF.

This clonotype was recorded a few times. The chain combines TRBV20-1 with TRBJ1-5, with a weak D call TRBD1 (6 bases). Germline assignment: CDR1 DFQATT and CDR2 SNEGSKA (reference sequence). V was trimmed by 4 bases and J by 7 bases, leaving 17 bases between them. CDR3 length: 14 amino acids. The CDR3: CSATGQLGWQPQHF. CDR3 DNA: TGCAGTGCTACCGGACAGCTCGGGTGGCAGCCCCAGCATTTT.

This clonotype was picked up a small number of times. The V and J genes are TRBV13 and TRBJ1-2, with no clear D. This CDR3 spans 14 amino acids. The V gene lost 4 bases and the J gene lost 8 bases, with 17 bases spanning the gap. Per germline, CDR1 PRHDT and CDR2 FYEKMQ (reference sequence). CDR3 in DNA: TGTGCCAGCAGCTACGACCGCAGAGCTTTCGGCTACACCTTC. Residues: CASSYDRRAFGYTF.

The CDR3 here is CASSQGHNTEAFF. The CDR3 nucleotides read TGTGCCAGCAGCCAAGGCCATAACACTGAAGCTTTCTTT. V and J are TRBV7-3 and TRBJ1-1; D gene uncertain. Germline-derived CDR1 and CDR2 are SGHTA and FQGTGA. Trimming pared 5 bases from V and 2 bases from J, leaving 9 bases between. The length of the CDR3 is 13 residues.

This clonotype occurred a few times. V usage is TRBV29-1 and J usage is TRBJ1-4; TRBD1 might be the D (6 bases). This CDR3 has 13 amino acids. CDR1 and CDR2 (germline): SQVTM, ANQGSEA. Trimming pared 3 bases from V and 7 bases from J, leaving 12 bases between. The CDR3 loop is CSVEWQGSEKLFF. The CDR3 nucleotides read TGCAGCGTTGAGTGGCAGGGGAGTGAAAAACTGTTTTTT.

In this sample, this clonotype turned up a few times. The chain has TRBV10-3 and TRBJ1-5; tentatively, D is TRBD1 (6 bases). With 3 bases removed from V and 7 bases from J, the gap between germline ends came to 19 bases. Germline CDR1 ENHRY, CDR2 SYGVKD. The CDR3 runs to 16 residues. Here the CDR3 reads CAISDSPAGGGQPQHF. CDR3 DNA: TGTGCCATCAGTGACTCTCCCGCGGGGGGCGGACAGCCCCAGCATTTT.

A few counts support this clonotype. The V call is TRBV28, the J call TRBJ1-1; D is unclear. V shed 7 bases and J shed 1 base, with 10 bases lying between them. The CDR3 loop spans 13 amino acids. Germline lookup yields CDR1 MDHEN and CDR2 SYDVKM. The CDR3 region is CASMERTNTEAFF. The CDR3 coding sequence is TGTGCCAGCATGGAACGGACGAACACTGAAGCTTTCTTT.

This sequence joins TRBV28 and TRBJ1-2; D is possibly TRBD1 (6 bases). Germline-derived CDR1 and CDR2 are MDHEN and SYDVKM. V was pared by 6 bases and J by 6 bases, with 17 bases between. This CDR3 comprises 14 residues. This CDR3 reads CASSLAGTYNGYTF. The CDR3, as DNA: TGTGCCAGCAGCTTAGCTGGGACATACAATGGCTACACCTTC.

This clonotype was counted a few times. The rearrangement uses TRBV7-2 and TRBJ2-5, with 7 positions matching TRBD2. Per the germline V gene, CDR1 is SGHTA and CDR2 is FQGNSA. The trim removed 5 bases at V and 5 bases at J, leaving 8 bases unmatched. The CDR3 sequence is 14 residues long. As DNA, the CDR3 is TGTGCCAGCAGCCGAGGCGGGGGTACGGAGACCCAGTACTTC. It codes for CASSRGGGTETQYF.

This chain uses TRBV6-1 with TRBJ1-5; D unresolved. This CDR3 has 15 residues. Germline CDR1 is MNHNS and CDR2 is SASEGT. V was pared by 2 bases and J by 1 base, with 9 bases between. CDR3 sequence (DNA): TGTGCCAGCAGTGAATTTGGGGTAAGCAATCAGCCCCAGCATTTT. The encoded protein is CASSEFGVSNQPQHF.

This clonotype was counted at least ten times. This chain links TRBV20-1 with TRBJ1-1; D remains ambiguous. This CDR3 comprises 14 residues. CDR1 DFQATT and CDR2 SNEGSKA come from the germline V gene (reference sequence). V lost 2 bases, J lost 0 bases, and 10 bases lay in between. CDR3 coding DNA: TGCAGTGCTAGACCGATAACGTTGAACACTGAAGCTTTCTTT. The encoded protein is CSARPITLNTEAFF.

This clonotype showed up just a few times. The chain combines TRBV5-1 with TRBJ1-1; 8 nucleotides align to TRBD1. V gave up 3 bases and J gave up 6 bases; unmatched junction bases: 4. The length of the CDR3 is 13 residues. CDR1 SGHRS and CDR2 YFSETQ come from the germline V gene. The CDR3 DNA follows: TGCGCCAGCAGCTGGGGACAGGACGCTGAAGCTTTCTTT. Protein: CASSWGQDAEAFF.

The chain is built from TRBV20-1 and TRBJ1-1, with a possible D match to TRBD1 (5 bases). Per the germline V gene, CDR1 is DFQATT and CDR2 is SNEGSKA (reference sequence). This CDR3 has 13 amino acids. Between the trimmed V and J ends, which lost 2 bases and 4 bases, there was a span of 11 bases. The CDR3 coding sequence is TGCAGTGCTAGAAGGACACCCGTCACTGAAGCTTTCTTT. Translation gives CSARRTPVTEAFF.

This clonotype was seen a single time. In nucleotides, the CDR3 is TGTGCCAGCAGCTTCCGGGGCAGCAATAATTCACCCCTCCACTTT. It yields the protein CASSFRGSNNSPLHF. The chain is built from TRBV5-6 and TRBJ1-6, with a tentative D call TRBD1 (5 bases). V lost 2 bases, J lost 5 bases, and 11 bases lay in between. The V gene's germline CDR1 is SGHDT and CDR2 YYEEEE. CDR3 length equals 15 residues.

This clonotype was recorded at least ten times. CDR3 in DNA: TGTGCCAGCAGTTTTGGGCTAGTCAAGGCCAAAAACATTCAGTACTTC. It specifies CASSFGLVKAKNIQYF. J is TRBJ2-4 and V is TRBV28, with D unresolved. Trimming cost V 3 bases and J 1 base, with 13 bases left between them. There are 16 residues in the CDR3. The germline gives CDR1 MDHEN, CDR2 SYDVKM.

This clonotype occurred a few times. V usage is TRBV20-1 and J usage is TRBJ2-5; D not certain. CDR3 length: 13 amino acids. Trimming removed 3 bases from V and 2 bases from J, with 10 bases in between. Germline CDR1 and CDR2: DFQATT and SNEGSKA (reference sequence). This chain's CDR3 is CSASDFKQETQYF. CDR3 in DNA: TGCAGTGCTAGTGATTTCAAACAAGAGACCCAGTACTTC.

The rearrangement uses TRBV27 and TRBJ2-7, with D tentatively TRBD2 (6 bases). This CDR3 spans 14 amino acids. Trimming took 2 bases from V and 6 from J, leaving 14 bases between them. Germline V gene sequence: CDR1 MNHEY, CDR2 SMNVEV (reference sequence). The CDR3 DNA sequence: TGTGCCAGCAGTTTAGGAGGGCCTGGGAGCGAGCAGTACTTC. This translates into CASSLGGPGSEQYF.

Worth noting for this clonotype: Sequence at one end of the junction differs from germline and may be a read error. V usage is TRBV20-1 and J usage is TRBJ1-6; a weak D match, TRBD1 (6 bases). Germline CDR1 reads DFQATT; CDR2 reads SNEGSKA (reference sequence). CDR3 length: 16 amino acids. The CDR3 region is CSAHPPGHNLNSPPHF. CDR3 sequence (DNA): TGCAGTGCCCACCCTCCGGGACACAACCTCAATTCACCCCCCCACTTT.

This clonotype was counted a few times. CDR3 nucleotides: TGTGCCAGCAACCGCGGGACTCTAACAGATACGCAGTATTTT. Translation gives CASNRGTLTDTQYF. V usage is TRBV12-3 or TRBV12-4 and J usage is TRBJ2-3, with a weak D call TRBD2 (6 bases). The CDR3 has 14 residues. The germline V and J ends were trimmed by 7 bases and 3 bases, with 14 bases remaining between them.

In this sample, this clonotype turned up a few times. This chain links TRBV10-3 with TRBJ1-5, with D possibly TRBD1 on 5 matching bases. V shed 6 bases and J shed 1 base, with 10 bases lying between them. The CDR3 totals 14 residues. Germline-derived CDR1 and CDR2 are ENHRY and SYGVKD. The CDR3 DNA reads as TGTGCCATCAGCAGGGACCGAAGCAATCAGCCCCAGCATTTT. Translating gives CAISRDRSNQPQHF.

The chain is built from TRBV15 and TRBJ1-1; 11 nucleotides line up with TRBD1. V shed 3 bases, J shed 3 bases, and the junction held 6 bases outside the gene matches. Germline CDR1 reads LNHNV; CDR2 reads YYDKDF (reference sequence). This CDR3 region has 16 residues. CDR3 protein: CATSRDRGRGDTEAFF. In DNA, the CDR3 is TGTGCCACCAGCAGGGACAGGGGGCGCGGGGACACTGAAGCTTTCTTT.

The chain joins TRBV7-9 to TRBJ2-5, with no clear D. V was clipped by 7 bases and J by 4 bases, with 13 bases between them. CDR3 length: 13 residues. In germline, CDR1 is SEHNR, CDR2 FQNEAQ (reference sequence). The CDR3 DNA is TGTGCCAGCACCCTGACCGACGGAGAGACCCAGTACTTC. Its translation is CASTLTDGETQYF.

This clonotype came up a few times. This chain links TRBV15 with TRBJ1-5; no clear D. Germline V CDR1 and CDR2: LNHNV, YYDKDF (reference sequence). The length of the CDR3 is 14 residues. Trimming removed 0 bases at V and 7 bases at J, with 10 bases between. The CDR3 loop is CATSRDRTPQPQHF. For the CDR3, the DNA is TGTGCCACCAGCAGAGATCGTACCCCACAGCCCCAGCATTTT.

This clonotype was observed once. V is TRBV6-1 and J is TRBJ1-2, with 10 positions matching TRBD1. The CDR3 is 13 amino acids. Germline CDR1 reads MNHNS; CDR2 reads SASEGT. V lost 8 bases, J lost 7 bases, and 7 bases stayed unmatched. The CDR3 DNA is TGTGCCAGCGGGGACAGGGGATTCGGTGGCTACACCTTC. It encodes CASGDRGFGGYTF.

This clonotype was detected only a few times. The CDR3 DNA sequence: TGTGCCAGCAGCCAAGACGTGCTAGCGGGAGGAAGCAACGAGCAGTACTTC. It specifies CASSQDVLAGGSNEQYF. This chain uses TRBV3-1 with TRBJ2-7, with 11 nucleotides matching TRBD2. From germline, CDR1 is LGHDT and CDR2 YNNKEL (reference sequence). The CDR3 extends over 17 amino acids. V shed 0 bases and J 5 bases; nucleotides not matched to a gene: 9.

The gene calls are TRBV5-1 and TRBJ2-5, with 8 bases fitting TRBD2. The CDR3 totals 15 residues. V dropped 4 bases and J dropped 2; count of bases not matched to a gene: 7. Per the germline V gene, CDR1 is SGHRS and CDR2 is YFSETQ. The CDR3 sequence: CASSGGGRTQETQYF. Written as DNA, the CDR3 is TGCGCCAGCAGCGGCGGGGGGAGAACGCAAGAGACCCAGTACTTC.

This clonotype was seen at least ten times. The chain employs TRBV27 and TRBJ2-7; maybe TRBD2 (6 bases). Germline values: CDR1 MNHEY, CDR2 SMNVEV (reference sequence). The V gene lost 6 bases and the J gene lost 2 bases, with 17 bases spanning the gap. This CDR3 contains 15 residues. The CDR3 is CASRGDPGLPYEQYF. The CDR3 DNA reads as TGTGCCAGCAGAGGGGATCCGGGACTCCCCTACGAGCAGTACTTC.